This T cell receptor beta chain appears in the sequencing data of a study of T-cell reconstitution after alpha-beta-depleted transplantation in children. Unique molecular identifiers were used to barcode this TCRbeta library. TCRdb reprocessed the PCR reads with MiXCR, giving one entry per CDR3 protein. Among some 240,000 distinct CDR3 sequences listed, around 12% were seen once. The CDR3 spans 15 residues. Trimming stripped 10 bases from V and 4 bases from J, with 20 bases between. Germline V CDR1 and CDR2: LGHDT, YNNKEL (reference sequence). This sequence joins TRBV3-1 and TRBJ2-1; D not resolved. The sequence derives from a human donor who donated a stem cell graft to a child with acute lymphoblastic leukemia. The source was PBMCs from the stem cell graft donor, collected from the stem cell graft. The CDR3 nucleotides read TGTGCCACCACCCAAAACGAGTATCCATACAATGAGCAGTTCTTC. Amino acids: CATTQNEYPYNEQFF.